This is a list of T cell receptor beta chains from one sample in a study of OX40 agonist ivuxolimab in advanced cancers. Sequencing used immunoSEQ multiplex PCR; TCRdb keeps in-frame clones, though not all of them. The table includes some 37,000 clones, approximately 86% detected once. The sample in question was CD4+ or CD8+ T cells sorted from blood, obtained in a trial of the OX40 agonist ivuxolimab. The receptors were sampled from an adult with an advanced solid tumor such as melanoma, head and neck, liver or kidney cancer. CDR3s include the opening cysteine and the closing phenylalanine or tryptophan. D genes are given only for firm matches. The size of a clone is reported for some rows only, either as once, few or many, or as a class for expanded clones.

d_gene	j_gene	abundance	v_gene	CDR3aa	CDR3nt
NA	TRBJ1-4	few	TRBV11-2	CASSAPSLGSEKLFF	TGTGCCAGCAGCGCCCCCAGTTTGGGGAGTGAAAAACTGTTTTTT
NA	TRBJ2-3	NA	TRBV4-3	CASSQDRVPTDTQYF	TGCGCCAGCAGCCAAGATCGGGTTCCCACAGATACGCAGTATTTT
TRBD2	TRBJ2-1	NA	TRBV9	CASSVAGRGAAYNEQFF	TGTGCCAGCAGCGTAGCTGGGCGGGGGGCGGCTTACAATGAGCAGTTCTTC
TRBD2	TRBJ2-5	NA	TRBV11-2	CASSPWLRGGQETQYF	TGTGCCAGCAGTCCCTGGCTGCGGGGGGGACAAGAGACCCAGTACTTC
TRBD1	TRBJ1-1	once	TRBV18	CASSLNRGGADTEAFF	TGTGCCAGCTCACTTAACAGGGGAGGCGCGGACACTGAAGCTTTCTTT
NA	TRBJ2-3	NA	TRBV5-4	CATLTSPLGTDTQYF	TGTGCCACCCTCACTAGTCCCCTAGGCACAGATACGCAGTATTTT
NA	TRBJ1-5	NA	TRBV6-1	CASSENREGDQPQHF	TGTGCCAGCAGTGAAAACAGGGAAGGGGATCAGCCCCAGCATTTT
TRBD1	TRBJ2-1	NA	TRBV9	CASSVSPTGATYNEQFF	TGTGCCAGCAGCGTATCCCCGACAGGGGCCACGTACAATGAGCAGTTCTTC
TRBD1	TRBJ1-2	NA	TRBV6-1	CASSELRQGDYGYTF	TGTGCCAGCAGTGAATTGAGACAGGGAGACTATGGCTACACCTTC
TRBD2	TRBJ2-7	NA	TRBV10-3	CAISESSGQAGGSEQYF	TGTGCCATCAGTGAGTCATCAGGACAAGCCGGGGGGTCCGAGCAGTACTTC
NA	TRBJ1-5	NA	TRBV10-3	CAISREGNQPQHF	TGTGCCATCAGTAGGGAAGGCAATCAGCCCCAGCATTTT
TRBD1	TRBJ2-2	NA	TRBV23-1	CASSQSVRGEPGTGSDGTGELFF	TGCGCCAGCAGTCAATCAGTCCGTGGCGAGCCCGGGACAGGGTCGGATGGCACCGGGGAGCTGTTTTTT
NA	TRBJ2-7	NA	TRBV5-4	CASSLNRLGSYEQYF	TGTGCCAGCAGCTTGAACAGACTAGGGTCCTACGAGCAGTACTTC
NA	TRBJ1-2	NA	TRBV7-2	CASSLGRLGYGYTF	TGTGCCAGCAGCCTAGGACGTTTGGGCTATGGCTACACCTTC
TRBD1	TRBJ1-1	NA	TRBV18	CASSPNRGTVTEAFF	TGTGCCAGCTCACCAAACAGGGGGACAGTCACTGAAGCTTTCTTT
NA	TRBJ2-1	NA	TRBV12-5	CASAPGRLRDEQFF	TGTGCTAGTGCCCCCGGACGGTTAAGGGATGAGCAGTTCTTC
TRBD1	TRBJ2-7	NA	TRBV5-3	CARSLVGHRGVYEQYF	TGTGCCAGAAGCTTGGTCGGTCACAGGGGGGTCTACGAGCAGTACTTC
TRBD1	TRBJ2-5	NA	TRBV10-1	CASSESRGQGETQYF	TGCGCCAGCAGTGAGTCTCGTGGACAGGGAGAGACCCAGTACTTC
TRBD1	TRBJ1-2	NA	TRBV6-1	CASSAQGDYGYTF	TGTGCCAGCAGTGCCCAGGGGGACTATGGCTACACCTTC
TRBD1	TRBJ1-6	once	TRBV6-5	CASSLVGQGYSPLHF	TGTGCCAGCAGTCTCGTCGGACAGGGATATTCACCCCTCCACTTT
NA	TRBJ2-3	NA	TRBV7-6	CASSSGIFRTDTQYF	TGTGCCAGCAGCTCGGGGATTTTTAGGACAGATACGCAGTATTTT
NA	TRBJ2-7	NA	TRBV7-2	CASSPVGLAEQYF	TGTGCCAGCAGCCCTGTGGGGCTCGCCGAGCAGTACTTC
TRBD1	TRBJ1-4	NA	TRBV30	CAWSTGGAEKLFF	TGTGCCTGGAGCACAGGGGGCGCCGAAAAACTGTTTTTT
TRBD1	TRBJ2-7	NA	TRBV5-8	CASSSHRGVGEQYF	TGTGCCAGCAGCTCACACAGGGGAGTCGGGGAGCAGTACTTC
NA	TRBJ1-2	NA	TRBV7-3	CANSFLVASGYTF	TGTGCCAACAGCTTCTTAGTGGCTAGTGGCTACACCTTC
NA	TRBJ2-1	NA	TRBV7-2	CASSAFEVGEQFF	TGTGCCAGCAGCGCCTTTGAGGTTGGTGAGCAGTTCTTC
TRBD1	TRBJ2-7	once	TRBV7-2	CASSPDRGPYEQYF	TGTGCCAGCAGCCCGGACAGGGGACCCTACGAGCAGTACTTC
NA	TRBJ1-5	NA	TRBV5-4	CASSLAGATNQPQHF	TGTGCCAGCAGCTTGGCCGGGGCAACCAATCAGCCCCAGCATTTT
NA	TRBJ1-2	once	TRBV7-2	CASSVPGVGYTF	TGTGCCAGCAGCGTACCAGGGGTCGGCTACACCTTC
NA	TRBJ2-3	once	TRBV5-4	CASSIFKGERGPQYF	TGTGCCAGCAGCATCTTTAAGGGTGAAAGGGGTCCGCAGTATTTT
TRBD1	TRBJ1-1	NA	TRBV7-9	CASSSGQGARGTEAFF	TGTGCCAGCAGCTCGGGACAGGGGGCTCGGGGAACTGAAGCTTTCTTT
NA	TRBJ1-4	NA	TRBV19	CASSIGGKKLFF	TGTGCCAGTAGTATAGGTGGTAAAAAACTGTTTTTT
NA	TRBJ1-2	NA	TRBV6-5	CASSWTANYGYTF	TGTGCCAGCAGTTGGACTGCTAACTATGGCTACACCTTC
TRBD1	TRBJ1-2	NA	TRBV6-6	CASSYSKQGAGYTF	TGTGCCAGCAGTTACTCGAAACAGGGGGCTGGCTACACCTTC
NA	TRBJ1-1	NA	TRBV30	CALERNTEAFF	TGTGCTCTGGAACGGAACACTGAAGCTTTCTTT
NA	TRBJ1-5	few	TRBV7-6	CASSLILNQPQHF	TGTGCCAGCAGCTTAATCTTAAATCAGCCCCAGCATTTT
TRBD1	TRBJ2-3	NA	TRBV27	CASSLTPQSRTGYF	TGTGCCAGCAGTTTAACCCCACAGTCCCGGACAGGGTATTTT
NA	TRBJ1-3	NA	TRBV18	CASSPNIPEYSGNTIYF	TGTGCCAGCTCACCAAATATTCCAGAATACTCTGGAAACACCATATATTTT
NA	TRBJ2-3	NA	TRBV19	CASSIRTGKDTQYF	TGTGCCAGTAGTATCCGCACAGGGAAAGATACGCAGTATTTT
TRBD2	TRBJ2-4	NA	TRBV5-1	CASRGEGVDIQYF	TGCGCCAGCAGGGGGGAGGGCGTGGACATTCAGTACTTC
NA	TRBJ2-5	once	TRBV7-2	CASSPTGRAVRETQYF	TGTGCCAGCTCCCCTACCGGCAGGGCGGTCCGAGAGACCCAGTACTTC
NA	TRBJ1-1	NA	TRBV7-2	CASSLDQGRAFF	TGTGCCAGCAGCTTAGACCAGGGGCGAGCTTTCTTT
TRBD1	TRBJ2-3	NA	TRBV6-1	CASSGGDRGRPDTQYF	TGTGCCAGCAGTGGGGGGGACAGGGGGCGCCCAGATACGCAGTATTTT
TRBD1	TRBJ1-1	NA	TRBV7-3	CASSVPAGGASFF	TGTGCCAGCAGCGTACCAGCAGGGGGCGCGTCTTTCTTT
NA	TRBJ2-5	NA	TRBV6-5	CASSYSVGEETQYF	TGTGCCAGCAGTTACTCTGTCGGGGAAGAGACCCAGTACTTC
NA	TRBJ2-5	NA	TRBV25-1	CASSEYQWGFETQYF	TGTGCCAGCAGTGAATATCAATGGGGTTTTGAGACCCAGTACTTC
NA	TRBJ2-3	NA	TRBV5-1	CASSSGGRGTDTQYF	TGCGCCAGCAGCTCCGGGGGGCGCGGCACAGATACGCAGTATTTT
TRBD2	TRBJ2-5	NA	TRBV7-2	CASSLLAGLQETQYF	TGTGCCAGCAGCCTTCTAGCGGGGCTCCAAGAGACCCAGTACTTC
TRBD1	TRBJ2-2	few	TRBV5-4	CASSLPGQRNTGELFF	TGTGCCAGCAGCTTACCGGGACAGCGAAACACCGGGGAGCTGTTTTTT
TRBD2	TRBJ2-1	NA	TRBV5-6	CASKLWYGGYEQFF	TGTGCCAGTAAGCTTTGGTACGGGGGGTATGAGCAGTTCTTC
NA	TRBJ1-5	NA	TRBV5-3	CARSFGEWLNQPQHF	TGTGCCAGAAGCTTCGGCGAGTGGCTCAATCAGCCCCAGCATTTT
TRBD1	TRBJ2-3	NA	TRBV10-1	CASSAGGTGTTDTQYF	TGCGCCAGCAGTGCAGGGGGTACAGGGACCACAGATACGCAGTATTTT
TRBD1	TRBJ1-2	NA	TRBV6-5	CASSSLGTGVTGGYTF	TGTGCCAGCAGTTCGCTCGGGACAGGGGTAACGGGGGGCTACACCTTC
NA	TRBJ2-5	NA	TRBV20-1	CSGGGQETQYF	TGCAGTGGTGGGGGACAAGAGACCCAGTACTTC
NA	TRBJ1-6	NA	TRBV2	CASGTSYSPLHF	TGTGCCAGCGGGACAAGTTATTCACCCCTCCACTTT
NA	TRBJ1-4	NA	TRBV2	CASMRSGEKLFF	TGTGCCAGCATGCGGTCCGGTGAAAAACTGTTTTTT
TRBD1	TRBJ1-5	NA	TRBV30	CAWRGQGSNQPQHF	TGTGCCTGGAGGGGACAGGGGAGCAATCAGCCCCAGCATTTT
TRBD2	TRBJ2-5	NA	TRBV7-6	CASSPLSGEETQYF	TGTGCCAGCAGCCCCCTTAGCGGGGAGGAGACCCAGTACTTC